This T cell receptor beta chain was retrieved from a study of T cell responses to AZD1222 COVID-19 vaccine. General study points: White British donors predominated, females outnumbered males, and clonal diversity was possibly underestimated. Repertoires were obtained only post-peak T cell response. Regions left unmutated in variants are reportedly the target of nearly half of spike-specific TCRs. CD4 TCRs associated with vaccination spanned spike, dominating at 160-218 and 743-854.

Sequencing used immunoSEQ multiplex PCR; TCRdb keeps in-frame clones, though not all of them. The sample lists about 150,000 clones, around nine tenths occurring once. Turning to this clone: No antigen is known for it.

The CDR3 loop spans 13 amino acids. The V segment lost 2 bases and the J segment 4 bases; nucleotides outside the gene matches: 0. Germline CDR1 is GTSNPN and CDR2 is SVGIG (reference sequence). This chain connects TRBV30 to TRBJ1-4, with TRBD1 identical over 8 bases. The source material was peripheral blood, sampled on day 0 of AZD1222 vaccination. This TCR came from an adult in good health. In DNA form, the CDR3 reads TGTGCCTGGAGTACAGGGGGTAATGAAAAACTGTTTTTT. It specifies CAWSTGGNEKLFF.